These T cell receptor beta chains were read from a single sample in a study of T-cell reconstitution after alpha-beta-depleted transplantation in children. MiXCR was run by TCRdb on the PCR reads, yielding one entry per CDR3 protein. The sample lists about 260,000 distinct CDR3 sequences; more than 9% were seen once. This sample comprised peripheral blood, obtained 180 days after TCRalphabeta/CD19-depleted stem cell transplant. These receptors all stem from a male patient aged 2 to 10 who had a stem cell transplant for chronic granulomatous disease, so the T cells may come from the graft donor. Both conserved end residues are part of each CDR3. The order of the fields is D gene, J gene, clone size, V gene, CDR3 protein, CDR3 DNA. D genes are given only for firm matches. Clone size is stated in some rows and not others, as once, few, many or a class when expanded.

. TRBJ2-5 many TRBV20-1 CSPAMATQETQYF TGCAGTCCGGCGATGGCTACCCAAGAGACCCAGTACTTC
. TRBJ2-5 few TRBV20-1 CSAPLWGSETQYF TGCAGTGCTCCCCTTTGGGGGAGCGAGACCCAGTACTTC
TRBD2 TRBJ2-4 many TRBV6-1 CASRDAGLAGGGNIQYF TGTGCCAGCAGAGATGCGGGACTAGCGGGAGGGGGAAACATTCAGTACTTC
. TRBJ1-1 . TRBV7-2 CASSLDPRSTEAFF TGTGCCAGCAGCTTGGACCCACGGAGCACTGAAGCTTTCTTT
. TRBJ2-1 many TRBV29-1 CSVNGPREGEFF TGCAGCGTTAACGGGCCCCGGGAAGGGGAGTTCTTC
. TRBJ2-1 many TRBV27 CASRLRPAYNEQFF TGTGCCAGCAGACTTCGACCCGCCTACAATGAGCAGTTCTTC
. TRBJ2-7 many TRBV15 CATSRDLLPYEQYF TGTGCCACCAGCAGAGATCTCCTGCCCTACGAGCAGTACTTC
TRBD1 TRBJ2-3 many TRBV5-1 CASGPTRDRGRDTQYF TGCGCCAGCGGACCGACCCGGGACAGGGGCAGAGATACGCAGTATTTT
. TRBJ2-5 many TRBV29-1 CSVEGGRGSELETQYF TGCAGCGTTGAAGGCGGCAGGGGCTCAGAATTAGAGACCCAGTACTTC
. TRBJ1-5 many TRBV4-1 CASSHTSGVNQPQHF TGCGCCAGCAGCCATACATCAGGGGTCAATCAGCCCCAGCATTTT
. TRBJ2-7 many TRBV7-2 CASSPLTGSRYEQYF TGTGCCAGCAGCCCACTGACTGGCTCTCGCTACGAGCAGTACTTC